This T cell receptor (beta chain) was recovered during a study of cytomegalovirus exposure and HLA in healthy donors (dated by TCRdb to about 2017). As for the study more broadly: An earlier analysis of 587 of the donors reported approximately 260 Gb of sequence data and 117 million unique TCR beta sequences obtained from approximately 180 million T cells. Among 300 to 500 genotyped donors of the cohort, an average of approximately 200,000 unique TCR beta nucleotide sequences was sequenced per donor, of which 15% to 20% were non-productive. Donor age, sex, ethnicity and CMV serostatus were collected together with the repertoire data. To predict cytomegalovirus infection status, the study brought together high-throughput TCR immunosequencing, statistical association of individual TCRs with disease status, and machine learning. A later genetic analysis took genome-wide SNP genotypes for 398 of the 666 donors and used that subset as a discovery cohort. An early release that covered fewer than 800 HLA-typed donors contained about 300 gigabases of sequencing data and 75 million to 100 million unique TCR sequences. In a later analysis, previously published TCR beta repertoires from roughly 710 donors were re-analyzed and high-resolution HLA genotyping was added so that TCR occurrence patterns could be studied. The later analysis used no new phenotypic data to find candidate immune exposures, relying instead on TCR beta sequences and their occurrence across donors. Of the 398 genotyped donors, over 70% fell in the genetic ancestry cluster associated with self-reported Caucasian donors. Using immunosequencing, the study profiled T cell repertoires from some 670 subjects and related those repertoires to cytomegalovirus serostatus. The study was designed to test whether signatures of past pathogen exposure could be identified by cataloging public T cell receptors. The number of donors typed differed by locus, with 629-630 for A, B, C, DRB1 and DQB1, more than 500 for DQA1, 600 to 610 for DPA1, and about 450 for DPB1. HLA typing covered class I and class II loci at four-digit resolution. All discovery cohort repertoires had been generated using a single sequencing platform. A separate validation cohort of 100 to 150 different subjects was used in addition to the approximately 610-subject first cohort. Several DR-DQ haplotypes were handled as single units for association and clustering because linkage in the cohort was strong. In an earlier analysis of 587 of the donors, high-throughput TCR beta sequencing was used to judge whether each TCR beta V gene segment behaved as functional or pseudogenic. The paper as a whole reports these results and caveats: Some IMGT-functional V segments, including TRBV6-2 and TRBV6-3, could not be distinguished by the 87-base-pair reads and were therefore excluded. This cohort had only TCR beta chains sequenced, and the lack of alpha or paired-chain data limited which features could be detected. While some public TCRs were present in many individuals, most TCR sequences turned up only very rarely across donors. V-gene and J-gene trimming of TCR beta chains was associated with a missense DCLRE1C variant in a later genetic analysis, and the association was replicated in an independent cohort. At a false discovery rate of 0.05, a later analysis linked about 16,000 TCR beta sequences to specific HLA alleles. Roughly uniform sequencing depth across donors was assumed in presence/absence analyses, although this assumption may not hold. The authors suggested that the approach could potentially be generalized to other disease states and immunological phenotypes. Linkage disequilibrium might explain the correlated functional status among segregating V segments, but an unknown experimental factor could not be excluded. A few of the identified cytomegalovirus-associated TCR beta chains were confirmed in vitro to be specific for cytomegalovirus antigens. For the cohort, immune exposure information was limited to CMV serostatus. Strong co-occurrence of HLA alleles, especially DR and DQ, made assigning TCR associations to individual alleles difficult. A cluster of highly shared sequence variants was judged likely to be a technical artifact of the sequencing pipeline. A further reported finding was that TCR beta sequences accurately predicted the HLA-A and HLA-B alleles for most subjects in the first cohort. The classifier was reported to diagnose cytomegalovirus status with high specificity and sensitivity in both the original cohort and the validation cohort. A later analysis found that HLA-associated TCR beta chains were more clonally expanded and had lower generation probabilities than equally common non-associated chains. A later analysis found that TCR association rates varied across HLA loci, with DRB1 alleles showing the most associated TCRs and HLA-C alleles the fewest. In a later analysis, several top co-occurrence clusters were reported to appear linked to parvovirus B19, influenza, CMV and Epstein-Barr virus. According to a later genetic analysis, donors in an Asian-associated ancestry cluster had fewer N-insertions in productive TCRs than the roughly 670-donor mean. A later analysis found that most CMV-associated TCR beta chains appeared HLA-restricted, with HLA associations seemingly driven largely by CMV exposure. The study gave a list of 150 to 200 TCR beta chains associated with cytomegalovirus. Because HLA typing was missing for some donors at each locus, association tests included only the typed subset. Broadly in line with IMGT annotations, most TCR beta V segments showed up in productive rearrangements about 87% or about 30% of the time in an earlier analysis of several hundred of the donors. The earlier analysis of about 600 of the donors excluded some 15 rarely observed V segments, including chromosome 9 orphons, because counts were too low.

The cohort comprised some 700 healthy bone marrow donors. At the time of sampling, all cohort members were nominally healthy, though unrecorded immune exposures were likely present. The donor was CMV seropositive and belonged to the group of 250 to 300 seropositive cohort members. A peripheral blood sample was collected from each donor, and TCR beta sequencing was performed on peripheral blood mononuclear cells. Genomic DNA was extracted from the blood cell samples with the Qiagen DNeasy Blood Extraction Kit. The library came from the immunoSEQ multiplex PCR assay. For the multiplex PCR, a mixture combining 60 forward primers for TCR Vbeta segments and 13 reverse primers for TCR Jbeta segments was used. The CDR3 region of rearranged TCR beta genes was amplified from genomic DNA with a multiplex PCR assay. The amplified TCR beta libraries were sequenced on the Illumina HiSeq System as 87-base-pair reads. As for how the authors treated the data: Across the roughly 700 repertoires, a later analysis counted tens of millions of unique TCR beta chains, around 11 million of which were shared by at least two donors. Raw reads were error-corrected and collapsed into unique sequences by a nearest-neighbor algorithm in which closely related sequences were merged to remove PCR and sequencing errors. To assign V, D and J gene segments, CDR3 sequences were aligned to IMGT reference sequences. Each retained sequence needed at least a six-nucleotide match to both a V gene segment and a J gene segment. Rearrangements were classified as productive when the CDR3 lacked stop codons and remained in frame with V and J, and all other rearrangements were classified as non-productive. Following IMGT convention, CDR3 was defined as the stretch from the second conserved V-encoded cysteine to the conserved J-encoded phenylalanine. The earlier analysis of 450 to 750 of the donors excluded any sequence lacking an unambiguous match to a single V gene segment. In an earlier analysis of roughly 500 of the donors, V segments were called functional above 56.7% productive rearrangements and were called segregating when the between-donor standard deviation exceeded 5%. A statistical classification framework was built to diagnose cytomegalovirus status from the catalog of TCR beta chain sequences. In a later analysis, TCR nucleotide sequences were compared against IMGT/GENE-DB human TR gene sequences so that V and J genes could be assigned. In a later analysis, CDR3 sequences and most-parsimonious VDJ recombination scenarios were assigned using the TCRdist pipeline. In a later analysis, each TCR beta chain was defined by its CDR3 amino acid sequence together with its V-gene family, and reads without a unique V-gene family were excluded. As a way to deal with suspected cross-contamination and a sequencing artifact, a later analysis dropped 450 to 600 nucleotide sequences that were highly shared and had low generation probability. For each public chain, a later analysis derived a clonal expansion index from normalized ranks of inferred template counts within each repertoire. A later analysis computed generation probabilities with a VDJ recombination model fitted to out-of-frame rearrangements, and checked the results against IGoR. In a later analysis, TCR-TCR, TCR-HLA and TCR-CMV co-occurrence was scored with hypergeometric tests, and a repertoire-size bias correction was applied to TCR pairs. In a later analysis, false discovery rates were estimated by permuting HLA or CMV assignments 20 times. In a later analysis, co-occurring TCRs were grouped with DBSCAN, and TCRdist sequence similarity was added when clustering was performed within HLA-allele-positive subsets. Co-occurrence clustering excluded repertoires with fewer than 30,000 or more than 120,000 public chains, plus five with anomalous nucleotide sharing. The table was pulled from immuneACCESS by TCRdb, which kept in-frame rearrangements only. Such tables lose some clones; where checked, under half of the loss comes from unresolved V genes, and the rest has no known cause. That table is the source of V, J and clone size, and D and trimming were worked out from the DNA. The sample table contains some 130,000 clones; only one count was recorded for around 79% of them. The ten largest make up about 7% of the sample.

A remark on this clone: Its cognate antigen has yet to be identified. No qualities accompany the bases; no much larger clone lies one base away.

The germline V gene sets CDR1 to SGHDN and CDR2 to FVKESK. Trimming at the junction amounts to 5 bases on V and 2 bases on J, and the germline ends lie 13 bases apart. The CDR3 numbers 14 residues from cysteine through phenylalanine. Of the read, only the CDR3 DNA is kept; its 42 bases are in frame from base 1. Sequenced input: PBMCs. This sequence uses TRBV14 and TRBJ2-7; a weak D assignment points to TRBD2 (6 bases agree). The receptor was derived from a middle-aged man in good health and CMV-seropositive. CDR3 region: CASSARRGAYEQYF. The nucleotide sequence reads TGTGCCAGCAGCGCGCGCCGCGGGGCCTACGAGCAGTACTTC.